This T cell receptor beta chain was captured in a study of a mutant IDH1 vaccine in newly diagnosed glioma. About the study: Once 4-6 weeks had passed after radiotherapy alone, vaccination started, or it started with temozolomide cycles. The V12 visit happened in week 35, and the V13 visit happened in week 47. Study results and limitations: Pseudoprogression seemingly bore no relation to changes in top peripheral T cell clonotypes.

Repertoires were generated with immunoSEQ multiplex PCR, while TCRdb's copy carries only in-frame clones and drops some. The sample carries about 50,000 clones, less than 80% recorded once. Details on this clone: Its target is unknown.

CDR1 is WSHSY, CDR2 SAAADI, per germline. V dropped 6 bases and J dropped 1 base, with 6 bases sitting between them. This CDR3 region has 12 residues. Time point indicated: week 35, safety follow-up. Mutant IDH1 20-mer peptide, at 300 ug, made up each vaccine dose, with topical imiquimod. New WHO grade 3 or 4 astrocytomas that were IDH1-mutant and ATRX-lost had been found in donors. The sequence was obtained from a middle-aged man with glioma. The source material was PBMCs, sampled from a glioma patient whose treatment included an IDH1 peptide vaccine. The rearrangement uses TRBV10-2 and TRBJ2-5; D uncertain. The CDR3 loop reads CASRPVQETQYF. The CDR3 nucleotides are TGCGCCAGCAGACCCGTCCAAGAGACCCAGTACTTC.